This entry lists 10 T cell receptor beta chains sequenced from one sample in a study of T cell repertoires in cytomegalovirus infection. TCRdb passed the reads through MiXCR, listing each CDR3 protein once. The sample shows about 890,000 distinct CDR3 sequences, 25% to 40% of them seen only once. These receptors have no known antigen. The sequencing here drew on cultured CD8+ T cells from PBMCs, taken from culture after CMV antigen stimulation. The receptors here all came from a human donor in good health (CMV status not recorded). Some clones in this sample may be carry-over from other donors' samples.

This clonotype was picked up many times. The V and J genes are TRBV7-6 and TRBJ1-2, with 11 bases lining up with TRBD1. The CDR3 totals 17 residues. After removal of 2 bases from V and 2 bases from J, the junction contained 7 bases not matched to a gene. Germline-derived CDR1 and CDR2 are SGHVS and FNYEAQ. The DNA of the CDR3 is TGTGCCAGCAGCTTATTAGAACGGGACAGGGGGAACTATGGCTACACCTTC. Encoded protein: CASSLLERDRGNYGYTF.

The chain is built from TRBV20-1 and TRBJ1-2; D may be TRBD1 (5 bases). Germline CDR1 DFQATT, CDR2 SNEGSKA (reference sequence). The CDR3 is 15 residues long. V lost 1 base and J lost 5, with 17 bases in between. This chain's CDR3 is CSARALTVSFYGYTF. For the CDR3, the DNA is TGCAGTGCTAGAGCCCTGACAGTGAGCTTTTATGGCTACACCTTC.

In its sample, this clonotype was seen many times. The chain carries TRBV12-3 or TRBV12-4 and TRBJ2-3; D possibly corresponds to TRBD2 (6 bases). V was clipped by 6 bases and J by 7 bases, with 20 bases between them. The CDR3 has 15 amino acids. CDR3 loop: CASSGEVRGDHTQYF. Here the CDR3 DNA reads TGTGCCAGCAGCGGCGAAGTCCGCGGGGACCATACGCAGTATTTT.

The DNA of the CDR3 is TGTGCCAGCAGCCCGCGAACAGGGGTCTACACCTTC. Translating it yields CASSPRTGVYTF. This rearrangement joins TRBV11-2 to TRBJ1-2; 7 nucleotides match TRBD1. The V and J ends lost 5 bases and 10 bases, in that order; junction bases with no gene match: 7. Germline values: CDR1 SGHAT, CDR2 FQNNGV. The CDR3 spans 12 residues.

The table lists this clonotype with a few counts. The chain employs TRBV7-6 and TRBJ1-5; TRBD1 agrees at 8 bases. This CDR3 spans 16 amino acids. Germline lookup yields CDR1 SGHVS and CDR2 FNYEAQ. V lost 5 bases to trimming and J lost 0 bases; unmatched junction nucleotides: 6. The CDR3 bases are TGTGCCAGCAGCGCCGGGACAGGAGCTAGCAATCAGCCCCAGCATTTT. It translates to CASSAGTGASNQPQHF. Supplemented by reference TRBV7-6 and TRBJ1-5, the full variable domain reads GAGVSQSPRYKVTKRGQDVALRCDPISGHVSLYWYRQALGQGPEFLTYFNYEAQQDKSGLPNDRFSAERPEGSISTLTIQRTEQRDSAMYRCASSAGTGASNQPQHFGDGTRLSIL.

The rearrangement joins TRBV5-4 to TRBJ2-5; D is perhaps TRBD1 (5 bases). Per germline, CDR1 SGHNT and CDR2 YYREEE (reference sequence). Trimming pared 4 bases from V and 3 bases from J, leaving 16 bases between. This CDR3 has 15 amino acids. The CDR3 sequence: CASSPHWGREETQYF. CDR3 DNA sequence: TGTGCCAGCAGCCCTCATTGGGGCAGGGAAGAGACCCAGTACTTC.

This clonotype was seen a handful of times. The chain combines TRBV7-9 with TRBJ1-1; TRBD1 matches at 7 bases. V was clipped by 5 bases and J by 3 bases; unmatched bases: 15. The CDR3 is 17 amino acids. Germline V CDR1 and CDR2: SEHNR, FQNEAQ (reference sequence). The CDR3 sequence: CASSLWWGPTGDTEAFF. CDR3 nucleotide sequence: TGTGCCAGCAGCCTTTGGTGGGGTCCTACAGGGGACACTGAAGCTTTCTTT.

This chain connects TRBV4-2 to TRBJ1-5, with D possibly being TRBD1 (6 bases). Per the germline V gene, CDR1 is LGHNA and CDR2 is YNFKEQ. V shed 4 bases and J shed 1 base, with 14 bases lying between them. This CDR3 has 16 amino acids. The CDR3 nucleotides are TGTGCCAGCAGCCCCGCTGACAGGAGGAGCAATCAGCCCCAGCATTTT. Its protein product is CASSPADRRSNQPQHF.

This clonotype came up a few times. At one boundary the junction diverges from the germline segment, which might be a read error. The CDR3 DNA sequence: TGTGCTAGCAGCAGCGGATATAGGGGCAGGGAGACCCAGTACTTC. Translating gives CASSSGYRGRETQYF. The gene calls are TRBV7-7 and TRBJ2-5, with D perhaps TRBD1 or TRBD2 (5 bases each). CDR1 is SSHAT, CDR2 FNYEAQ, per germline (reference sequence). The CDR3 spans 15 residues.

A few counts support this clonotype. This chain's CDR3 is CASSKRDSAMRELFF. CDR3 nucleotide sequence: TGTGCCAGCAGCAAAAGGGACAGCGCCATGAGAGAGCTGTTTTTT. The J gene is TRBJ2-2, the V gene TRBV7-9, with 7 bases aligning to TRBD1. The CDR3 has 15 amino acids. Germline loops: CDR1 SEHNR, CDR2 FQNEAQ (reference sequence). J lost 11 bases, V lost 5 bases, and 14 bases had no gene match.